Listed below are T cell receptor beta chains from one sample, sequenced in a study of blood T cell repertoires in COVID-19. The data were produced by immunoSEQ multiplex PCR, yet TCRdb's version contains in-frame clones alone and is incomplete. The sample carries about 400,000 clones, about 88% recorded once. The sample consisted of peripheral blood. The receptors stem from a human donor in a cohort sampled during active COVID-19. The CDR3 runs from the conserved cysteine through the conserved F or W. A D gene is named only where the DNA matches it firmly. Clone size is given for some rows only: seen once, a few or many times, or a class if the clone is expanded.

TRBJ1-6	TRBD1	few	TRBV5-6	TGTGCCAGCAGCTCCGGGACAGGGGCATCACCCCTCCACTTT	CASSSGTGASPLHF
TRBJ2-2	TRBD1	-	TRBV5-5	TGTGCCAGCGGGGGACAGATGAACACCGGGGAGCTGTTTTTT	CASGGQMNTGELFF
TRBJ2-4	TRBD2	once	TRBV9	TGTGCCAGCAGCAAAGCGGGAGACAAAAACATTCAGTACTTC	CASSKAGDKNIQYF
TRBJ1-6	TRBD1	-	TRBV19	TGTGCCAGTAGTATGGGCGGAGGACAGGGGCTTTCCCCGAATTCACCCCTCCACTTT	CASSMGGGQGLSPNSPLHF
TRBJ2-2	TRBD1	-	TRBV29-1	TGCAGCGTGAACGAGGACAGGGCCGGGGAGCTGTTTTTT	CSVNEDRAGELFF
TRBJ2-1	-	-	TRBV19	TGTGCCAGTAGTATAAGGTTCGGTCAGGGGACGAAAAATGAGCAGTTCTTC	CASSIRFGQGTKNEQFF
TRBJ1-4	TRBD1	-	TRBV3-1/TRBV3-2	TGTGCCAGCAGCTTAAGGGGACAGGGGGATGAAAAACTGTTTTTT	CASSLRGQGDEKLFF
TRBJ1-4	-	-	TRBV5-1	TGCGCCAGCAGCCCGAGGGGGAATGAAAAACTGTTTTTT	CASSPRGNEKLFF
TRBJ1-5	TRBD1	few	TRBV19	TGTGCCAGTAGGGACAGGACGGACAATCAGCCCCAGCATTTT	CASRDRTDNQPQHF
TRBJ1-5	-	-	TRBV10-3	TGTGCCATCAGTGAGTCTAGGGGGTCGAATCAGCCCCAGCATTTT	CAISESRGSNQPQHF
TRBJ2-3	TRBD1	-	TRBV2	TGTGCCAGCAGTGGAGACAGGGGGGCAGGGGATACGCAGTATTTT	CASSGDRGAGDTQYF
TRBJ1-3	-	-	TRBV6-5	TGTGCCAGCTCCGGGCGGGTAGAGGGAAACACCATATATTTT	CASSGRVEGNTIYF
TRBJ1-1	-	-	TRBV13	TGTGCCAGCAGCTTAGTCGGAGTCCTGAACACTGAAGCTTTCTTT	CASSLVGVLNTEAFF
TRBJ1-6	TRBD1	-	TRBV18	TGTGCCAGCTCACCCGGGACAGATAATTCACCCCTCCACTTT	CASSPGTDNSPLHF
TRBJ1-2	-	-	TRBV18	TGTGCCAGCTCACCAGCCGGGGGGGTCTATGGCTACACCTTC	CASSPAGGVYGYTF
TRBJ2-2	-	-	TRBV6-5	TGTGCCAGCGTCTCGACTAGCACCGGGGAGCTGTTTTTT	CASVSTSTGELFF
TRBJ2-5	-	-	TRBV4-1	TGCGCCAGCAGCCCCCAAGACAGGGAGACCCAGTACTTC	CASSPQDRETQYF
TRBJ1-6	TRBD1	-	TRBV5-8	TGTGCCAGCAGCTTGCCGGGCAGGGGGATTCCCCTCCACTTT	CASSLPGRGIPLHF
TRBJ1-2	TRBD1	-	TRBV5-4	TGTGCCAGCAGCTTACGGACAGGGCTAGGCTACACCTTC	CASSLRTGLGYTF
TRBJ2-1	TRBD2	-	TRBV7-9	TGTGCCAGCAGCTTAGGGCGATCACTAGCGGGAGGGCCCGATGAGCAGTTCTTC	CASSLGRSLAGGPDEQFF
TRBJ2-3	-	-	TRBV5-1	TGCGCCAGCAGCTTGGGCGGGAGCACAGATACGCAGTATTTT	CASSLGGSTDTQYF
TRBJ1-5	-	-	TRBV15	TGTGCCACCAGCAGAGCCTGGGCGGGGGATCGTCAGCCCCAGCATTTT	CATSRAWAGDRQPQHF
TRBJ2-1	TRBD2	-	TRBV6-1	TGTGCCAGCAGTGAATCCCACGGGGGGGCCTACAATGAGCAGTTCTTC	CASSESHGGAYNEQFF
TRBJ2-1	TRBD1	-	TRBV4-2	TGTGCCAGCAGCCACTTAACAGGGGGCGACGTCAATGAGCAGTTCTTC	CASSHLTGGDVNEQFF
TRBJ1-1	-	-	TRBV6-5	TGTGCCAGTGCCGACTGGAACACTGAAGCTTTCTTT	CASADWNTEAFF
TRBJ2-1	TRBD1	-	TRBV5-1	TGCGCCAGCAGCCCTGAACAGGGGGCCCGGATCCACTCCTACAATGAGCAGTTCTTC	CASSPEQGARIHSYNEQFF
TRBJ2-7	-	-	TRBV14	TGTGCCAGCAGCCAAGCGAGTGGGGGGAGGCTATCCTACGAGCAGTACTTC	CASSQASGGRLSYEQYF
TRBJ1-2	TRBD1	-	TRBV20-1	TGCAGTGCTAGTGAGGGACAGGGGGCTCGTGGCTACACCTTC	CSASEGQGARGYTF
TRBJ1-1	TRBD1	-	TRBV5-1	TGCGCCAGCAGCAAACGACAGGGCACTGAAGCTTTCTTT	CASSKRQGTEAFF
TRBJ1-2	-	-	TRBV19	TGTGCCAGTAGTATAGTTACAGGGAAGTATGGCTACACCTTC	CASSIVTGKYGYTF
TRBJ2-7	TRBD1	-	TRBV6-5	TGTGCCAGCAGTTACCGCAGGGGGTACGAGCAGTACTTC	CASSYRRGYEQYF
TRBJ2-1	-	-	TRBV7-9	TGTGCCAGCAGGGACAATGAAGAGCAGTTCTTC	CASRDNEEQFF
TRBJ2-7	-	-	TRBV5-1	TGCGCCAGCAGCTTGGGGCTTCTCGGCCCTGACAGACCCTACTCCTACGAGCAGTACTTC	CASSLGLLGPDRPYSYEQYF
TRBJ1-2	TRBD1	-	TRBV5-1	TGCGCCAGCAGCTTGGGGGCAGGGGGTTTTAACTATGGCTACACCTTC	CASSLGAGGFNYGYTF
TRBJ1-1	-	-	TRBV6-1	TGTGCCAGCAGTGAAGCGTGGGGGGACCGCACTGAAGCTTTCTTT	CASSEAWGDRTEAFF
TRBJ2-7	TRBD2	-	TRBV7-2	TGTGCCAGCAGCTTGGGACTAACCTATTCCTACGAGCAGTACTTC	CASSLGLTYSYEQYF
TRBJ2-1	TRBD2	-	TRBV27	TGTGCCAGCCAGCCCGGACTAGCGGGCGCCGCCTACAATGAGCAGTTCTTC	CASQPGLAGAAYNEQFF
TRBJ1-2	-	-	TRBV19	TGTGCCAGTAGTTTAGGAGAGGAGGATGGCTACACCTTC	CASSLGEEDGYTF
TRBJ2-6	-	-	TRBV10-3	TGTGCCATCAGCGGGGGGCGGGGGAGCGACTCTGGGGCCAACGTCCTGACTTTC	CAISGGRGSDSGANVLTF
TRBJ2-5	TRBD1	-	TRBV7-9	TGTGCCAGCAGCCCGGACAGGGGAGGAAAGACCCAGTACTTC	CASSPDRGGKTQYF
TRBJ2-1	-	-	TRBV5-8	TGTGCCAGCAGCAAGGGACGGGGAGGCAATGAGCAGTTCTTC	CASSKGRGGNEQFF
TRBJ2-5	-	-	TRBV30	TGTGCCTGGAGTGTTGGCTTTGGTGGGACCCAGTACTTC	CAWSVGFGGTQYF
TRBJ1-2	-	-	TRBV5-1	TGCGCCAGCAGCCTCGGGGGGGCAGGCTACACCTTC	CASSLGGAGYTF
TRBJ2-3	TRBD2	-	TRBV2	TGTGCCAGCAGTGAAGAAGCGGGAGGGCCTGGAGATACGCAGTATTTT	CASSEEAGGPGDTQYF
TRBJ2-5	TRBD2	few	TRBV27	TGTGCCAGCAGTTCTAGCGGGAGGGCCAGTGAGACCCAGTACTTC	CASSSSGRASETQYF
TRBJ2-2	TRBD1	-	TRBV24-1	TGTGCCACCAGTGGTCCAGGGGGGAACACCGGGGAGCTGTTTTTT	CATSGPGGNTGELFF
TRBJ1-2	-	-	TRBV2	TGTGCCAGCAGTATGGCAGGGGATGGCTACACCTTC	CASSMAGDGYTF
TRBJ2-3	TRBD2	-	TRBV7-2	TGTGCCAGCAGCCTACTTAGACTAGCGGGGGTAGGGAATACGCAGTATTTT	CASSLLRLAGVGNTQYF
TRBJ1-3	TRBD1	-	TRBV5-4	TGTGCCAGCAGCTCCAGACAGGGGCCCTCTGGAAACACCATATATTTT	CASSSRQGPSGNTIYF
TRBJ1-5	TRBD1	once	TRBV6-5	TGTGCCAGCAGTCCCACAGGGGCGAATCAGCCCCAGCATTTT	CASSPTGANQPQHF
TRBJ2-6	-	-	TRBV28	TGTGCCAGCAGCCACCCGGGGACTGGGGCCAACGTCCTGACTTTC	CASSHPGTGANVLTF
TRBJ2-7	TRBD1	-	TRBV5-1	TGCGCCAGCAGAGGGACAGGGACGTCGGAGCAGTACTTC	CASRGTGTSEQYF
TRBJ2-1	-	few	TRBV7-9	TGTGCCAGCAGCTTCGCTGACAGTGGGCGATCCGTCTACAATGAGCAGTTCTTC	CASSFADSGRSVYNEQFF